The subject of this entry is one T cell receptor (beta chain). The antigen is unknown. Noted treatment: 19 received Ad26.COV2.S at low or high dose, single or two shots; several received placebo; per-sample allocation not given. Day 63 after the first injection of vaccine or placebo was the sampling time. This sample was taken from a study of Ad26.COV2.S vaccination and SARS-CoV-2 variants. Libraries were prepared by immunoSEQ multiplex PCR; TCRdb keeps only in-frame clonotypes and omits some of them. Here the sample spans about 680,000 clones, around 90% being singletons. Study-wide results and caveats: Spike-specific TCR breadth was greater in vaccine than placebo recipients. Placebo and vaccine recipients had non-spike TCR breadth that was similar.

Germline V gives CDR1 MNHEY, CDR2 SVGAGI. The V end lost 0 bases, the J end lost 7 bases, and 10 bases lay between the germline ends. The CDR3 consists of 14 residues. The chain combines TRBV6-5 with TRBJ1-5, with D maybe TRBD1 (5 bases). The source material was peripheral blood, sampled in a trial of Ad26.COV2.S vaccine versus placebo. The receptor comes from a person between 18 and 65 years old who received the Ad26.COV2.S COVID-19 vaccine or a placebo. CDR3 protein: CASSYSTGVQPQHF. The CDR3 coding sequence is TGTGCCAGCAGTTACTCGACGGGGGTCCAGCCCCAGCATTTT.